The TCR beta chain under discussion was sequenced for a study of CD8+CD57+ T cells in acquired aplastic anemia. Looking at the study overall: Where healthy donors were concerned, CD4+ cells averaged about 10 million reads.

The ends lost 6 bases at V and 3 bases at J; junction bases unmatched: 8. This CDR3 spans 14 amino acids. Germline V gives CDR1 SQVTM, CDR2 ANQGSEA. CDR3 and TCR beta VDJ profiling relied on a genomic DNA template. TCRdb called the reads again in MiXCR, with one record for every CDR3 protein. This sample carries about 130,000 distinct CDR3 sequences, around two fifths of them seen once, and the ten largest clones take 7.5% to 9.5%. In this sample, this clonotype turned up a few times. The receptor was derived from a human donor in good health, serving as a control. V gene TRBV29-1 combines with J gene TRBJ2-3, with TRBD1 matching over 8 bases. The material sequenced was sorted CD4+, CD8+, or CD8+CD57+ T cells (not recorded which) from PBMCs. CDR3: CSVCGQGRTDTQYF. The CDR3 DNA reads as TGCAGCGTATGCGGACAGGGCCGGACAGATACGCAGTATTTT.